This passage covers 14 T cell receptor beta chains from one sample sequenced in a study of T cells after yellow fever vaccination. Via MiXCR, TCRdb re-called the 5' RACE reads, giving one row per CDR3 protein. The data show some 560,000 distinct CDR3 sequences, with roughly a fifth seen just once and over 11% held by the top ten. The sample in question was PBMCs, obtained 15 days after the yellow fever booster vaccination. The receptors derive from a man aged 30 to 45 who received the YFV17D yellow fever vaccine.

The rearrangement uses TRBV12-3 or TRBV12-4 and TRBJ1-1; D is uncertain. The ends were cut back, 4 bases at V and 0 bases at J, with 12 bases in the middle. The CDR3 spans 15 residues. The CDR3 bases are TGTGCCAGCAGTTCCCGGACGTCCATGAACACTGAAGCTTTCTTT. Its translation is CASSSRTSMNTEAFF.

V gene TRBV24-1 combines with J gene TRBJ2-2; D ambiguous. Germline CDR1 is KGHDR and CDR2 is SFDVKD. CDR3 length: 15 amino acids. With 0 bases removed from V and 1 base from J, the gap between germline ends came to 5 bases. CDR3 coding DNA: TGTGCCACCAGTGATTTGCGACAGAACACCGGGGAGCTGTTTTTT. This gives the protein CATSDLRQNTGELFF.

The chain links TRBV18 to TRBJ2-1, with TRBD2 matching over 10 bases. Trimming removed 4 bases from V and 0 bases from J; junction bases left unmatched: 12. The length of the CDR3 is 19 residues. The germline V gene has CDR1 KGHSH and CDR2 LQKENI. The CDR3 DNA follows: TGTGCCAGCTCACTACCTAGGACTAGCGGTATACACTCCTACAATGAGCAGTTCTTC. Its protein product is CASSLPRTSGIHSYNEQFF.

The table lists this clonotype with a few counts. The chain carries TRBV14 and TRBJ2-1; 12 bases match TRBD2. The CDR3 totals 17 residues. J lost 7 bases, V lost 4 bases, and 11 bases had no gene match. CDR1 and CDR2 (germline): SGHDN, FVKESK. The CDR3 here is CASSPSLLAGGGNEQFF. The DNA of the CDR3 is TGTGCCAGCAGCCCGTCCCTGCTAGCGGGAGGGGGTAATGAGCAGTTCTTC.

The gene calls are TRBV27 and TRBJ2-1; 7 bases fit TRBD2. V gave up 4 bases and J gave up 7 bases; unmatched junction bases: 4. From germline, CDR1 is MNHEY and CDR2 SMNVEV (reference sequence). The CDR3 loop spans 13 amino acids. The CDR3 here is CASSWGSGNEQFF. The CDR3 DNA sequence: TGTGCCAGCAGTTGGGGTAGCGGGAATGAGCAGTTCTTC.

This clonotype was seen at least ten times. The chain combines TRBV7-2 with TRBJ1-1, with a tentative D call TRBD1 (5 bases). The germline gives CDR1 SGHTA, CDR2 FQGNSA. The V end lost 1 base, the J end lost 8 bases, and 11 bases lay between the germline ends. The CDR3 extends over 13 amino acids. The CDR3 DNA sequence: TGTGCCAGCAGCTTAGGGCAGGGCCCCGAAGCTTTCTTT. Its protein product is CASSLGQGPEAFF.

The J gene is TRBJ2-1, the V gene TRBV10-3; 8 bases are shared with TRBD2. Losses at the gene ends were 7 bases for V and 7 bases for J; bases not matched to a gene: 3. Germline V gene lookup returns CDR1 ENHRY and CDR2 SYGVKD. The CDR3 contains 12 residues. This CDR3 reads CAIKRENNEQFF. The CDR3 DNA follows: TGTGCCATCAAGCGGGAGAATAATGAGCAGTTCTTC.

V usage is TRBV15 and J usage is TRBJ2-3; weak D call: TRBD2 (5 bases). Trimming removed 0 bases at V and 6 bases at J, with 16 bases between. The V gene's germline CDR1 is LNHNV and CDR2 YYDKDF (reference sequence). CDR3 length equals 16 residues. CDR3 DNA sequence: TGTGCCACCAGCAGAGATCGGCGGGCCACCCTGGATACGCAGTATTTT. Encoded protein: CATSRDRRATLDTQYF. The full variable domain, completed using reference TRBV15 and TRBJ2-3, is DAMVIQNPRYQVTQFGKPVTLSCSQTLNHNVMYWYQQKSSQAPKLLFHYYDKDFNNEADTPDNFQSRRPNTSFCFLDIRSPGLGDTAMYLCATSRDRRATLDTQYFGPGTRLTVL.

This clonotype was found a few times. The genes are TRBV7-2 and TRBJ2-3; D gene unclear. V was trimmed by 8 bases and J by 2 bases, leaving 11 bases between them. Germline-derived CDR1 and CDR2 are SGHTA and FQGNSA. The CDR3 length is 13 residues. The CDR3 bases are TGTGCCAGCGGTGGGGATTCCACAGATACGCAGTATTTT. This sequence encodes CASGGDSTDTQYF.

The chain carries TRBV4-3 and TRBJ2-7, with a possible D match to TRBD2 (6 bases). Germline V lookup: CDR1 LGHNA, CDR2 YSLEER. Trimming left V 3 bases short and J 6 bases short, with 18 bases between. The CDR3 is 15 residues long. Written as DNA, the CDR3 is TGCGCCAGCAGCCATGTCCCGGGACTTGGTCGCGAGCAGTACTTC. Translating it yields CASSHVPGLGREQYF.

This chain joins TRBV4-2 and TRBJ2-1; 14 bases map to TRBD2. Per the germline V gene, CDR1 is LGHNA and CDR2 is YNFKEQ. The CDR3 runs to 15 residues. V lost 2 bases and J lost 9; bases outside the gene matches: 3. CDR3 coding DNA: TGTGCCAGCAGCCAAACAGGACTAGCGGGAGGTGAGCAGTTCTTC. It encodes CASSQTGLAGGEQFF.

This clonotype was counted only a few times. The chain employs TRBV9 and TRBJ2-3, with 12 nucleotides matching TRBD2. With V trimmed by 3 bases and J by 5 bases, 7 bases remained unmatched. This CDR3 region has 16 residues. CDR1 and CDR2 (germline): SGDLS, YYNGEE. The CDR3 nucleotides read TGTGCCAGCAGCGCCCGACTAGCGGGAGTTTTAGATACGCAGTATTTT. Its translation is CASSARLAGVLDTQYF.

This chain connects TRBV12-3 or TRBV12-4 to TRBJ2-7; unclear D gene. The V gene lost 6 bases and the J gene lost 2 bases, with 14 bases spanning the gap. This CDR3 is built from 14 residues. The DNA for the CDR3 is TGTGCCAGCAGGGCCAATAGAGGCCCCTACGAGCAGTACTTC. Translated, it gives CASRANRGPYEQYF.

In its sample, this clonotype was seen a few times. This chain links TRBV29-1 with TRBJ2-5, with D unclear. The CDR3 extends over 11 amino acids. The germline V gene has CDR1 SQVTM and CDR2 ANQGSEA. Trimming took off 2 bases at V and 6 bases at J, with 7 bases between the two ends. The CDR3, as DNA: TGCAGCGTTGAACCTCGACAGACCCAGTACTTC. Protein: CSVEPRQTQYF.